This T cell receptor beta chain was identified during a study of T cells after posttransplantation cyclophosphamide. Using immunoSEQ multiplex PCR, the repertoire was profiled, and TCRdb retains in-frame clones only, with some absent. The table includes some 14,000 clones, under 85% detected once. Per germline, CDR1 LNHDA and CDR2 SQIVND (reference sequence). The CDR3 runs to 15 residues. J gave up 2 bases and V 6 bases, and 6 bases lay outside the gene matches. V is TRBV19 and J is TRBJ1-1; 10 positions agree with TRBD1. This clonotype was obtained from a man aged 50-59 years. The specimen was memory CD4+ T cells sorted from PBMCs. For the CDR3, the DNA is TGTGCCAGTAGGAGACAGGGGGCACTAAACACTGAAGCTTTCTTT. This codes for CASRRQGALNTEAFF.